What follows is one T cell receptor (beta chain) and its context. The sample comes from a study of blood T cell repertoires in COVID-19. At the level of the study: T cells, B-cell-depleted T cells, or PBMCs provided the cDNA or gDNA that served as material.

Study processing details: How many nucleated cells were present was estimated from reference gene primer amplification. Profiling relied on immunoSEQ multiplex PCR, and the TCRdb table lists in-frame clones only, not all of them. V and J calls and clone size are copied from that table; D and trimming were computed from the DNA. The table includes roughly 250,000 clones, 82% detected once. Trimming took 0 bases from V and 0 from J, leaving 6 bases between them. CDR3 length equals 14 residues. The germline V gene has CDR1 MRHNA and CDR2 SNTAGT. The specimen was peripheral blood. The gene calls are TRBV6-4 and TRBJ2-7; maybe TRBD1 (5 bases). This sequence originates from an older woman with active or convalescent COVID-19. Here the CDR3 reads CASSDSDTSYEQYF. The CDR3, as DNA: TGTGCCAGCAGTGACTCGGACACCTCCTACGAGCAGTACTTC.